What follows are 26 T cell receptor beta chains derived from one specimen sequenced in a study of OX40 agonist ivuxolimab in advanced cancers. Profiled with immunoSEQ multiplex PCR; TCRdb holds only in-frame clones, not every one. The table has 75,000 to 95,000 clones, approximately 89% seen once. The sequencing used CD4+ or CD8+ T cells sorted from blood, collected in a trial of the OX40 agonist ivuxolimab. Source of these receptors: an adult with an advanced solid tumor such as melanoma, head and neck, liver or kidney cancer.

The chain links TRBV5-1 to TRBJ2-7, with a weak D call TRBD1 (7 bases). This CDR3 has 14 residues. Looked up from germline, CDR1 is SGHRS and CDR2 is YFSETQ. V lost 4 bases and J 3 bases, leaving 14 bases between the germline ends. The CDR3 is CASSEEGQIYEQYF. The CDR3 bases are TGCGCCAGCAGCGAGGAGGGACAGATCTACGAGCAGTACTTC. The entire variable domain, with the rest obtained from reference TRBV5-1 and TRBJ2-7, is as follows: KAGVTQTPRYLIKTRGQQVTLSCSPISGHRSVSWYQQTPGQGLQFLFEYFSETQRNKGNFPGRFSGRQFSNSRSEMNVSTLELGDSALYLCASSEEGQIYEQYFGPGTRLTVT.

The chain has TRBV19 and TRBJ2-3; D is unresolved. The CDR3 runs 11 residues. The V end was cut by 4 bases, the J end by 5 bases, with 4 bases between. The germline V gene encodes CDR1 LNHDA and CDR2 SQIVND (reference sequence). CDR3 in DNA: TGTGCCAGTAGTAACGTAGATACGCAGTATTTT. Its protein product is CASSNVDTQYF.

CDR3 in DNA: TGCGCCAGCAGCTGGGACGGAAACACTGAAGCTTTCTTT. Its translation: CASSWDGNTEAFF. The chain recombines TRBV5-1 with TRBJ1-1; D may be TRBD1 (5 bases). The CDR3 extends over 13 amino acids. The V gene's germline CDR1 is SGHRS and CDR2 YFSETQ. V lost 3 bases, J lost 2 bases, and 8 bases lay in between.

The chain has TRBV7-2 and TRBJ2-5, with D hard to call. Trimming removed 5 bases at V and 4 bases at J, with 14 bases between. Germline CDR1 SGHTA, CDR2 FQGNSA. The CDR3 runs to 14 residues. CDR3 sequence (DNA): TGTGCCAGCAGCCTCCAATCAGGAGTAGAGACCCAGTACTTC. It yields the protein CASSLQSGVETQYF.

The rearrangement uses TRBV7-9 and TRBJ2-5, with TRBD2 matching 14 bases. Germline V gives CDR1 SEHNR, CDR2 FQNEAQ (reference sequence). Germline trimming cut 2 bases from V and 5 bases from J; bases unmatched to any gene: 4. The CDR3 runs 16 residues. The CDR3 is CASSLRRLAGGETQYF. CDR3 in DNA: TGTGCCAGCAGCTTACGAAGACTAGCGGGAGGGGAGACCCAGTACTTC.

The chain has TRBV5-1 and TRBJ2-4, with a weak D call TRBD2 (5 bases). Per germline, CDR1 SGHRS and CDR2 YFSETQ. V was shortened by 2 bases and J by 6 bases, with 9 bases between the two germline ends. CDR3 length: 13 residues. CDR3 bases: TGCGCCAGCAGCTTAAGGGCGGGAAACATTCAGTACTTC. Its protein is CASSLRAGNIQYF.

The chain uses TRBV19 and TRBJ1-5; 7 nucleotides match TRBD1. This CDR3 region has 19 residues. V was pared by 8 bases and J by 2 bases, with 21 bases of the junction left unmatched. Germline V lookup: CDR1 LNHDA, CDR2 SQIVND (reference sequence). CDR3 residues: CASRKFGTEPLRGNQPQHF. Written as DNA, the CDR3 is TGTGCCAGTCGGAAGTTCGGGACAGAACCCTTAAGGGGCAATCAGCCCCAGCATTTT.

The chain employs TRBV7-8 and TRBJ2-5; 7 bases match TRBD1. Trimming took 8 bases from V and 0 from J; bases not matched to a gene: 9. The germline CDR1 and CDR2 sequences are SGHVS and FQNEAQ. The CDR3 loop spans 15 amino acids. The CDR3 sequence is CASSLRGQYQETQYF. The DNA for the CDR3 is TGTGCCAGCTCTTTAAGGGGGCAGTACCAAGAGACCCAGTACTTC.

The rearrangement uses TRBV6-5 and TRBJ2-5, with TRBD2 as a possible D gene (6 bases). Deletions cut 11 bases from V and 2 bases from J, with 18 bases between. This CDR3 comprises 14 residues. CDR1 is MNHEY, CDR2 SVGAGI, per germline. The CDR3 here is CAGISGTWQETQYF. The CDR3 DNA reads TGTGCCGGAATATCCGGGACTTGGCAAGAGACCCAGTACTTC.

The table lists this clone with a count of one. The chain couples TRBV19 to TRBJ2-1, with D possibly TRBD2 on 6 matching bases. The V and J ends lost 4 bases and 2 bases respectively, with 15 bases between them. Per germline, CDR1 LNHDA and CDR2 SQIVND (reference sequence). The CDR3 spans 16 residues. Here the CDR3 DNA reads TGTGCCAGTAGTACTTCGGAGGGAACTACCTACAATGAGCAGTTCTTC. Translation gives CASSTSEGTTYNEQFF.

This chain links TRBV7-2 with TRBJ2-1; D unclear. The V and J ends lost 1 base and 4 bases respectively, with 8 bases between them. From germline, CDR1 is SGHTA and CDR2 FQGNSA. The CDR3 has 14 amino acids. The CDR3 DNA sequence: TGTGCCAGCAGCTTAGTGTGGGAATACAATGAGCAGTTCTTC. Protein sequence: CASSLVWEYNEQFF.

On this clone itself: The same CDR3 is also encoded by other DNA sequences in this sample. The V call is TRBV28, the J call TRBJ1-5; D unresolved. Trimming removed 3 bases at V and 6 bases at J, with 12 bases between. Germline loops: CDR1 MDHEN, CDR2 SYDVKM. The CDR3 length is 14 residues. The CDR3 DNA is TGTGCCAGCAGTTTCCGAGGGCTCGGTCAGCCCCAGCATTTT. The encoded protein is CASSFRGLGQPQHF.

The V gene is TRBV11-3, the J gene TRBJ2-1, with 14 bases aligning to TRBD2. The V gene's germline CDR1 is SGHNT and CDR2 YENEEA. After removal of 5 bases from V and 8 bases from J, the junction contained 17 bases not matched to a gene. This CDR3 comprises 19 residues. The CDR3 reads CASSLGPGTSGRVGYEQFF. The CDR3 DNA is TGTGCCAGCAGCCTAGGCCCCGGGACTAGCGGGAGAGTCGGCTATGAGCAGTTCTTC.

The CDR3 DNA follows: TGTGCCAGCAACCAGGGGGCTAACTATGGCTACACCTTC. Amino acid sequence: CASNQGANYGYTF. This chain links TRBV14 with TRBJ1-2; 7 positions match TRBD1. The CDR3 runs to 13 residues. J lost 0 bases, V lost 7 bases, and 2 bases had no gene match. In germline, CDR1 is SGHDN, CDR2 FVKESK.

This clone was recorded once. The chain joins TRBV7-2 to TRBJ1-2; D call uncertain. Germline V lookup: CDR1 SGHTA, CDR2 FQGNSA. Trimming took off 1 base at V and 4 bases at J, with 7 bases between the two ends. This CDR3 comprises 13 residues. CDR3 sequence: CASSLGQFYGYTF. In DNA, the CDR3 is TGTGCCAGCAGCTTAGGGCAATTCTATGGCTACACCTTC.

The count of this clone is one. The chain is built from TRBV10-3 and TRBJ1-3; the match to TRBD1 covers 7 bases. The CDR3 covers 15 residues. Losses at the gene ends were 10 bases for V and 1 base for J; bases not matched to a gene: 10. CDR1 and CDR2 (germline): ENHRY, SYGVKD. The CDR3 DNA sequence: TGTGCCACCAAAGGGGACAGCGATTCTGGAAACACCATATATTTT. Translation gives CATKGDSDSGNTIYF.

The chain has TRBV2 and TRBJ1-1; no firm D call. Germline CDR1 is SNHLY and CDR2 is FYNNEI. CDR3 length equals 13 residues. The V end was cut by 3 bases, the J end by 10 bases, with 15 bases between. This CDR3 is CASSDITLWGAFF. CDR3 in DNA: TGTGCCAGCAGTGATATAACCCTCTGGGGAGCTTTCTTT.

The chain couples TRBV19 to TRBJ1-2; D gene ambiguous. The CDR3 spans 12 residues. Germline V gene sequence: CDR1 LNHDA, CDR2 SQIVND (reference sequence). With 0 bases removed from V and 8 bases from J, the gap between germline ends came to 7 bases. The DNA of the CDR3 is TGTGCCAGTAGTATAGATCGGAGGGGCTACACCTTC. It codes for CASSIDRRGYTF.

The chain uses TRBV5-4 and TRBJ2-3, with TRBD2 identical over 11 bases. The CDR3 has 15 residues. Germline trimming cut 4 bases from V and 5 bases from J; bases unmatched to any gene: 6. Looked up from germline, CDR1 is SGHNT and CDR2 is YYREEE (reference sequence). CDR3 DNA sequence: TGTGCCAGCAGCGGTCTAGCGGGAGGAGGAGATACGCAGTATTTT. Its translation is CASSGLAGGGDTQYF. The full variable domain, rest sourced from reference TRBV5-4 and TRBJ2-3, is ETGVTQSPTHLIKTRGQQVTLRCSSQSGHNTVSWYQQALGQGPQFIFQYYREEENGRGNFPPRFSGLQFPNYSSELNVNALELDDSALYLCASSGLAGGGDTQYFGPGTRLTVL.

The chain has TRBV30 and TRBJ1-3; 7 bases are shared with TRBD1. The V and J ends lost 4 bases and 2 bases, in that order; junction bases with no gene match: 2. The CDR3 spans 13 residues. Germline lookup yields CDR1 GTSNPN and CDR2 SVGIG (reference sequence). The CDR3: CAWKQGTGNTIYF. The CDR3 DNA reads TGTGCCTGGAAACAGGGGACTGGAAACACCATATATTTT. Variable domain in full (rest from reference TRBV30 and TRBJ1-3): SQTIHQWPATLVQPVGSPLSLECTVEGTSNPNLYWYRQAAGRGLQLLFYSVGIGQISSEVPQNLSASRPQDRQFILSSKKLLLSDSGFYLCAWKQGTGNTIYFGEGSWLTVV.

J is TRBJ1-4 and V is TRBV28, with D unclear. The CDR3 has 14 amino acids. Trimming removed 3 bases at V and 0 bases at J, with 5 bases between. CDR1 MDHEN and CDR2 SYDVKM come from the germline V gene. The CDR3 region is CASSFGTTNEKLFF. DNA for the CDR3: TGTGCCAGCAGTTTTGGTACAACTAATGAAAAACTGTTTTTT.

Only one count was recorded for this clone. V gene TRBV4-3 combines with J gene TRBJ2-5; D might be TRBD2 (6 bases). The ends were cut back, 0 bases at V and 1 base at J, with 18 bases in the middle. The V gene's germline CDR1 is LGHNA and CDR2 YSLEER. The CDR3 loop spans 18 amino acids. CDR3 coding DNA: TGCGCCAGCAGCCAAGATAGCTTGGGGGTAGCGGCCCAAGAGACCCAGTACTTC. It yields the protein CASSQDSLGVAAQETQYF.

The chain combines TRBV29-1 with TRBJ1-2, with D perhaps TRBD1 (6 bases). V was clipped by 5 bases and J by 6 bases, with 16 bases between them. In germline, CDR1 is SQVTM, CDR2 ANQGSEA. This CDR3 region has 13 residues. DNA of the CDR3: TGCAGCGTTAGGCCACCAGGGGTAGATGGCTACACCTTC. It encodes CSVRPPGVDGYTF.

V gene TRBV15 combines with J gene TRBJ1-5; D not certain. CDR1 and CDR2 (germline): LNHNV, YYDKDF (reference sequence). V was shortened by 7 bases and J by 4 bases, with 11 bases between the two germline ends. The CDR3 is made up of 13 amino acids. The CDR3 DNA reads as TGTGCCACCATCGATACATATAATCAGCCCCAGCATTTT. Protein: CATIDTYNQPQHF.

V is TRBV11-2 and J is TRBJ2-5, with 9 bases identical to TRBD2. Germline V gene lookup returns CDR1 SGHAT and CDR2 FQNNGV. With V trimmed by 8 bases and J by 1 base, 5 bases remained unmatched. This CDR3 has 14 amino acids. The chain's CDR3 is CASGASGVQETQYF. In nucleotides, the CDR3 is TGTGCCAGCGGGGCTAGCGGGGTCCAAGAGACCCAGTACTTC.

This clone has only one observation. The chain combines TRBV7-9 with TRBJ1-1; D might be TRBD1 (6 bases). Trimming cost V 3 bases and J 4 bases, with 15 bases left between them. CDR1 SEHNR and CDR2 FQNEAQ come from the germline V gene (reference sequence). This CDR3 comprises 15 residues. The CDR3 DNA is TGTGCCAGCAGCTTTACAGGGAGGATAGGCACTGAAGCTTTCTTT. Its protein is CASSFTGRIGTEAFF.